Each of the 6 T cell receptor beta chains below was sequenced from the same sample in a study of breast tumors, draining lymph nodes, adjacent tissues (dated by TCRdb to 2016 to 2017). Library preparation used multiplex PCR. The run used an Illumina HiSeq 2000. The public sequencing data were trimmed at Q25 with fastp and processed into clonotypes with MiXCR by TCRdb, which kept only in-frame beta chains. CDR3 protein sequences are deduplicated, and each keeps its most common genes and DNA. The sample records approximately 21,000 distinct CDR3 sequences, roughly two fifths of which are singletons. Approximately 25% of the sample is taken by the ten largest. The sample was breast tumor tissue. The receptors here all came from a female donor with breast cancer. Some clones in this sample may be carry-over from other donors' samples.

This clonotype occurred many times. V gene TRBV2 combines with J gene TRBJ1-5; D is uncertain. This CDR3 is 13 amino acids long. Germline V CDR1 and CDR2: SNHLY, FYNNEI. The V and J ends lost 5 bases and 4 bases respectively, with 9 bases between them. CDR3: CASSTDGNQPQHF. The CDR3 nucleotides read TGTGCCAGCAGTACGGACGGAAATCAGCCCCAGCATTTT.

V and J are TRBV13 and TRBJ2-5; the match to TRBD1 covers 11 bases. The CDR3 sequence is 15 residues long. Germline V gene data show CDR1 as PRHDT and CDR2 as FYEKMQ (reference sequence). Germline trimming cut 5 bases from V and 4 bases from J; bases unmatched to any gene: 6. CDR3 nucleotide sequence: TGTGCCAGCAGCCCACCGGGACAGGGGGGAGAGACCCAGTACTTC. Amino acids: CASSPPGQGGETQYF.

Written as DNA, the CDR3 is TGTGCCAGTAGTATGGCGGGAGGTATAGACGAGCAGTACTTC. This sequence encodes CASSMAGGIDEQYF. The V gene is TRBV19, the J gene TRBJ2-7; 8 nucleotides agree with TRBD2. CDR3 length: 14 residues. Per germline, CDR1 LNHDA and CDR2 SQIVND (reference sequence). J gave up 5 bases and V 3 bases, and 6 bases lay outside the gene matches.

There are a few counts of this clonotype. This chain connects TRBV7-2 to TRBJ1-2; no firm D call. Germline-derived CDR1 and CDR2 are SGHTA and FQGNSA. There are 13 residues in the CDR3. Trimming cost V 4 bases and J 0 bases, with 6 bases left between them. The CDR3 nucleotides read TGTGCCAGCAGCTCCGGAGCTAACTATGGCTACACCTTC. Amino acids: CASSSGANYGYTF.

This rearrangement joins TRBV9 to TRBJ2-7; 7 bases match TRBD1. In germline, CDR1 is SGDLS, CDR2 YYNGEE. V lost 0 bases, J lost 2 bases, and 5 bases stayed unmatched. The CDR3 is 15 amino acids. CDR3 nucleotides: TGTGCCAGCAGCGTAGGAGGGACAGCAACCTACGAGCAGTACTTC. As protein: CASSVGGTATYEQYF.

Regarding this clonotype: A much larger clone differs by one base, so this may be a read error. The gene calls are TRBV14 and TRBJ2-1; tentative D call: TRBD2 (6 bases). This CDR3 is 14 amino acids long. Germline CDR1 reads SGHDN; CDR2 reads FVKESK. The CDR3 bases are TGTGCCAGCAGCCCCCCACGACGGGGGTATGAGCAGTCCTTC. Its translation is CASSPPRRGYEQSF.